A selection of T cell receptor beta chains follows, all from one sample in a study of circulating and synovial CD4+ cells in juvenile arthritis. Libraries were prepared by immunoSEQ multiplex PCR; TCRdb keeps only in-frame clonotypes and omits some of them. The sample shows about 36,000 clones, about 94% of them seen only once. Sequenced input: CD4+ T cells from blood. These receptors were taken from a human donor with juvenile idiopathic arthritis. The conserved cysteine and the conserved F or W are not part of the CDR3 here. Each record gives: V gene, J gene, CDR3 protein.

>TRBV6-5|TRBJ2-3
ASRAPSGDTQY
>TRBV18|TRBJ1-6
ASPPRARQSDSPLH
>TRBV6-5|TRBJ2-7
ASSGGFPYEQY
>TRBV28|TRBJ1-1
ASRMMGQGAGGTEAF
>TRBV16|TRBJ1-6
ASSPRRGDSPLH
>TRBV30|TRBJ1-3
AWSVAAPGNTIY
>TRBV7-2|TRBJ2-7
ASSLGGRDLYEQY
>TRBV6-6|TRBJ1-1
ASSMGQADVNTEAF
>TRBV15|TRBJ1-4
ATSRDGVRGRL
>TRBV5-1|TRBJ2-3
ASSLEAGGVDTQY
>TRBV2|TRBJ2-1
AIPSGTGEYNEQF
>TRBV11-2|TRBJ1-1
ASSLAGQRFTEAF
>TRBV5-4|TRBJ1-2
ASSGLGRGNPYGYT
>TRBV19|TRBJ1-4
ATSRREANEKLF
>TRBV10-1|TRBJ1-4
ASTPRHPTNEKLF
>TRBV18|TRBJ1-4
ASSPSTGGRNEKLF
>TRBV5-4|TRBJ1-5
ASSPGGGSSNQPQH
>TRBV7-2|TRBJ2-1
ASSLRRKAADHEQF
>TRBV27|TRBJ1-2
ASTATGGFYYGYT
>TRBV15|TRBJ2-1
ATSRGTPTSGSYNEQF
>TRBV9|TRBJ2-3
TSSARRGRLTDTQY
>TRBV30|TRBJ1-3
ALGGPRSGNTIY
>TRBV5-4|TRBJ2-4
ASSLDGKRGGTDIQY
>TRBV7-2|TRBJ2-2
ASSETGAVGELF
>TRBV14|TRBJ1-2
ASSQVRGRYYGYT
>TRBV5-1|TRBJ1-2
ASSLIALTEGYT
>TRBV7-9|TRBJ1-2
ASSRLQGGPYGYT
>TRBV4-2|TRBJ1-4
ASSQEYGGRNEKLF
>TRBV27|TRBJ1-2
ASSLSRDRGYGYT
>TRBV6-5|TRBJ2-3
ASSRLAGGGGTQY
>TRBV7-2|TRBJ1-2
ASSTIDRIYGYT
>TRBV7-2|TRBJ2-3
ASSPLPGSDTQY
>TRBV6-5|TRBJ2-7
ASRGLAGEQY